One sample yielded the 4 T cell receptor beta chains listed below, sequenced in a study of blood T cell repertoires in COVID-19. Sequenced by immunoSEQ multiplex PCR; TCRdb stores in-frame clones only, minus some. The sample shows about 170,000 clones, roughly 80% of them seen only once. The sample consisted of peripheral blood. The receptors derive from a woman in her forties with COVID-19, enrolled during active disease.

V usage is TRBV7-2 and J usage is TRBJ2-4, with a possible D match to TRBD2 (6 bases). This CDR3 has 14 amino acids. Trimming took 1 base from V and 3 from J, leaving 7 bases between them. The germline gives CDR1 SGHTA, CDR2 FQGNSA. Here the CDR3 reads CASSLDGGKNIQYF. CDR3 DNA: TGTGCCAGCAGCTTAGACGGGGGCAAAAACATTCAGTACTTC.

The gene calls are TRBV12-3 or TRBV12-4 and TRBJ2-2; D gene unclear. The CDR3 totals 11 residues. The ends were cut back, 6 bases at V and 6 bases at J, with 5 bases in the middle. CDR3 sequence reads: CASRAPGELFF. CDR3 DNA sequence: TGTGCCAGCAGGGCCCCCGGGGAGCTGTTTTTT.

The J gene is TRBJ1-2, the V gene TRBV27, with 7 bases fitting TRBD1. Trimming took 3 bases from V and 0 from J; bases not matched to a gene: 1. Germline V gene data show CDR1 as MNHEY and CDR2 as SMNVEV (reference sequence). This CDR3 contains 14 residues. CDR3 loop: CASSFRGTNYGYTF. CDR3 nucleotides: TGTGCCAGCAGTTTCAGGGGGACTAACTATGGCTACACCTTC.

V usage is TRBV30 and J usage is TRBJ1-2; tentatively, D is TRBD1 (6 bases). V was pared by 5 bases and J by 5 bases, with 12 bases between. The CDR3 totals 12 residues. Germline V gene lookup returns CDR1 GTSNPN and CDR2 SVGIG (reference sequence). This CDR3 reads CAWATGPYGYTF. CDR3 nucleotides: TGTGCCTGGGCGACAGGCCCTTATGGCTACACCTTC.